One and the same sample provided the 32 T cell receptor beta chains below, sequenced in a study of T cell repertoires in cytomegalovirus infection. Their target antigens are unknown. TCRdb redid the calling of the reads with MiXCR, one entry per CDR3 protein. The sample lists some 480,000 distinct CDR3 sequences; 30% to 40% were seen once. The material sequenced was cultured PBMCs, taken from culture after CMV antigen stimulation. The source of these receptors is a human donor in good health (CMV status not recorded). Some clones in this sample may be carry-over from other donors' samples.

This clonotype was observed a few times. The chain carries TRBV15 and TRBJ2-1; D not certain. From germline, CDR1 is LNHNV and CDR2 YYDKDF (reference sequence). V lost 8 bases and J 8 bases, leaving 10 bases between the germline ends. The CDR3 extends over 11 amino acids. CDR3 in amino acids: CATRRRDEQFF. In DNA, the CDR3 is TGTGCCACCCGCCGTCGGGATGAGCAGTTCTTC.

With respect to this clonotype: Mismatch with germline at one junction end may stem from a read error. The chain is built from TRBV12-3 or TRBV12-4 and TRBJ1-2, with D perhaps TRBD1 (6 bases). The CDR3 runs to 14 residues. The chain's CDR3 is CASSQGSKPYGYAF. In nucleotides, the CDR3 is TGTGCCAGCAGCCAGGGGAGTAAGCCCTATGGCTACGCCTTC.

The CDR3 nucleotides read TGTGCCAGCAGATATCAGCCCCGGGACTACCAGTCAGATACGCAGTATTTT. Its translation is CASRYQPRDYQSDTQYF. The V gene is TRBV27, the J gene TRBJ2-3, with 7 bases aligning to TRBD2. Germline CDR1 and CDR2: MNHEY and SMNVEV (reference sequence). This CDR3 contains 17 residues. The V and J ends lost 6 bases and 4 bases, in that order; junction bases with no gene match: 16.

The V and J genes are TRBV20-1 and TRBJ1-1; D might be TRBD1 (6 bases). Germline V lookup: CDR1 DFQATT, CDR2 SNEGSKA (reference sequence). Trimming left V 2 bases short and J 1 base short, with 11 bases between. This CDR3 is 14 amino acids long. The CDR3 is CSARSGGANTEAFF. The DNA for the CDR3 is TGCAGTGCTAGATCCGGGGGGGCGAACACTGAAGCTTTCTTT.

This rearrangement joins TRBV23-1 to TRBJ2-7; the match to TRBD2 covers 7 bases. TRBV23-1 is an open reading frame whose function is uncertain. J gave up 3 bases and V 0 bases, and 5 bases lay outside the gene matches. The CDR3 is 15 amino acids. CDR3 loop: CASSQSLAVHYEQYV. In nucleotides, the CDR3 is TGCGCCAGCAGTCAATCGCTAGCGGTTCACTACGAGCAGTACGTC.

This clonotype has just a few counts. The chain couples TRBV2 to TRBJ1-2; TRBD1 might be the D (6 bases). The germline V and J ends were trimmed by 5 bases and 4 bases, with 11 bases remaining between them. The CDR3 has 13 amino acids. Germline V gives CDR1 SNHLY, CDR2 FYNNEI. Written as DNA, the CDR3 is TGTGCCAGCAGTAGGGACACCGTCTATGGCTACACCTTC. Its translation: CASSRDTVYGYTF.

The rearrangement links TRBV19 to TRBJ2-7, with D perhaps TRBD1 (6 bases). Per germline, CDR1 LNHDA and CDR2 SQIVND (reference sequence). The CDR3 contains 11 residues. Trimming took off 11 bases at V and 2 bases at J, with 10 bases between the two ends. CDR3 protein: CADGTPYEQYV. CDR3 nucleotides: TGTGCCGACGGGACACCCTACGAGCAGTACGTC.

This clonotype is deemed medium-sized. This chain connects TRBV6-1 to TRBJ1-1; unclear D gene. The CDR3 totals 12 residues. CDR1 and CDR2 from the germline V gene are MNHNS and SASEGT. The ends were cut back, 6 bases at V and 10 bases at J, with 15 bases in the middle. CDR3 region: CASSYRGGGAFF. CDR3 DNA sequence: TGTGCCAGCAGCTACCGGGGAGGAGGAGCTTTCTTT.

This clonotype was picked up a small number of times. V and J are TRBV30 and TRBJ2-5, with D tentatively TRBD1 (6 bases). Trimming took off 4 bases at V and 4 bases at J, with 16 bases between the two ends. Germline V gives CDR1 GTSNPN, CDR2 SVGIG (reference sequence). The CDR3 contains 14 residues. The CDR3 region is CAWTPDSSGETQYF. For the CDR3, the DNA is TGTGCCTGGACCCCGGACAGCTCAGGAGAGACCCAGTACTTC.

The chain links TRBV2 to TRBJ1-1; weak D call: TRBD1 (5 bases). Looked up from germline, CDR1 is SNHLY and CDR2 is FYNNEI. This CDR3 comprises 13 residues. Between the trimmed V and J ends, which lost 8 bases and 0 bases, there was a span of 10 bases. This CDR3 reads CASLRGLNTEAFF. The CDR3, as DNA: TGTGCCAGCCTCCGGGGCCTGAACACTGAAGCTTTCTTT.

Many counts were recorded for this clonotype. This chain connects TRBV7-2 to TRBJ1-1; D not certain. V was shortened by 2 bases and J by 3 bases, with 1 base between the two germline ends. Germline V gene data show CDR1 as SGHTA and CDR2 as FQGNSA. The CDR3 is 11 residues long. The CDR3 DNA follows: TGTGCCAGCAGCTTATACACTGAAGCTTTCTTT. Translating it yields CASSLYTEAFF.

The CDR3 nucleotides are TGTGCCAGCAGTAGCCAACAGGGGGCGCACGAGCAGTACTTC. Protein product: CASSSQQGAHEQYF. V is TRBV6-6 and J is TRBJ2-7, with TRBD1 identical over 9 bases. The CDR3 length is 14 residues. Looked up from germline, CDR1 is MNHNY and CDR2 is SVGAGI (reference sequence). With V trimmed by 5 bases and J by 5 bases, 7 bases remained unmatched.

This rearrangement joins TRBV24-1 to TRBJ2-1; possible D gene TRBD2, 6 bases. The CDR3 runs 12 residues. The ends were cut back, 7 bases at V and 3 bases at J, with 6 bases in the middle. CDR1 KGHDR and CDR2 SFDVKD come from the germline V gene. In DNA form, the CDR3 reads TGTGCCACCAGGGACTACTACAATGAGCAGTTCTTC. Translated, it gives CATRDYYNEQFF.

The chain is built from TRBV5-5 and TRBJ2-3, with 10 bases matching TRBD2. Germline V gene sequence: CDR1 SGHKS, CDR2 YYEKEE (reference sequence). CDR3 length: 17 amino acids. Trimming cost V 2 bases and J 0 bases; bases outside gene matches: 6. The CDR3 DNA sequence: TGTGCCAGCAGCTTCCAGCCGACTAGCGGGAGCACAGATACGCAGTATTTT. Amino acid sequence: CASSFQPTSGSTDTQYF.

V and J are TRBV27 and TRBJ2-7; D is possibly TRBD1 (6 bases). The CDR3 is made up of 16 amino acids. Germline loops: CDR1 MNHEY, CDR2 SMNVEV (reference sequence). V lost 2 bases and J 2 bases, leaving 16 bases between the germline ends. CDR3 residues: CASSLATGLPTYEQYV. CDR3 nucleotide sequence: TGTGCCAGCAGTTTAGCCACAGGGCTCCCCACCTACGAGCAGTACGTC.

The chain recombines TRBV4-3 with TRBJ1-1; D might be TRBD1 (5 bases). The CDR3 has 15 amino acids. Deletions cut 1 base from V and 0 bases from J, with 9 bases between. Per germline, CDR1 LGHNA and CDR2 YSLEER. CDR3 residues: CASSQAQGLNTEAFF. The CDR3 coding sequence is TGCGCCAGCAGCCAAGCGCAGGGACTGAACACTGAAGCTTTCTTT.

About this clonotype: A read error may account for a junction end that differs from germline. The rearrangement joins TRBV5-6 to TRBJ2-1; D is unresolved. CDR1 and CDR2 from the germline V gene are SGHDT and YYEEEE. The CDR3 loop spans 16 amino acids. For the CDR3, the DNA is TGTGCCAGCACCCGGAGCCTAGTTAGCTCCAACAATGAGCAGTTCTTC. It is translated as CASTRSLVSSNNEQFF.

This clonotype has more than one count but fewer than ten. V and J are TRBV4-3 and TRBJ2-6; D ambiguous. Trimming shortened V by 0 bases and J by 0 bases, and 6 bases separated the two germline ends. In germline, CDR1 is LGHNA, CDR2 YSLEER. This CDR3 comprises 16 residues. CDR3 residues: CASSQEPSSGANVLTF. Written as DNA, the CDR3 is TGCGCCAGCAGCCAAGAGCCGAGCTCTGGGGCCAACGTCCTGACTTTC.

This clonotype was observed a few times. The chain combines TRBV7-9 with TRBJ1-2, with a tentative D call TRBD1 (5 bases). This CDR3 contains 15 residues. The germline CDR1 and CDR2 sequences are SEHNR and FQNEAQ (reference sequence). V dropped 4 bases and J dropped 8 bases, with 20 bases sitting between them. The CDR3 loop reads CASSYEQDGSEGYTF. The CDR3 coding sequence is TGTGCCAGCAGCTACGAACAGGACGGATCGGAGGGCTACACCTTC. The variable domain in full, with the rest retrieved from reference TRBV7-9 and TRBJ1-2, is DTGVSQNPRHKITKRGQNVTFRCDPISEHNRLYWYRQTLGQGPEFLTYFQNEAQLEKSRLLSDRFSAERPKGSFSTLEIQRTEQGDSAMYLCASSYEQDGSEGYTFGSGTRLTVV.

The table lists this clonotype with a few counts. CDR3 region: CASSVGLANTMHEQFF. CDR3 bases: TGCGCCAGCAGCGTGGGACTAGCTAATACTATGCATGAGCAGTTCTTC. V usage is TRBV4-3 and J usage is TRBJ2-1, with 9 bases that match TRBD2. The CDR3 runs 16 residues. Germline CDR1 and CDR2: LGHNA and YSLEER. V dropped 5 bases and J dropped 8; count of bases not matched to a gene: 13.

The V call is TRBV9, the J call TRBJ2-1; D assignment may be TRBD1 or TRBD2 (5 bases each). Trimming took 1 base from V and 2 from J, leaving 16 bases between them. Per the germline V gene, CDR1 is SGDLS and CDR2 is YYNGEE. This CDR3 comprises 17 residues. This CDR3 is CASSVYGDGTAYNEQFF. DNA for the CDR3: TGTGCCAGCAGCGTATACGGGGACGGGACGGCCTACAATGAGCAGTTCTTC.

This clonotype has just a few counts. The rearrangement links TRBV27 to TRBJ2-2; D is possibly TRBD2 (5 bases). The ends were cut back, 2 bases at V and 6 bases at J, with 10 bases in the middle. CDR1 is MNHEY and CDR2 is SMNVEV in the germline V gene (reference sequence). The CDR3 has 14 amino acids. The CDR3 bases are TGTGCCAGCAGTTTAAATGGGAGTCCCGGGGAGCTGTTTTTT. Translated, it gives CASSLNGSPGELFF.

This chain links TRBV27 with TRBJ2-7; 10 bases fit TRBD2. Per germline, CDR1 MNHEY and CDR2 SMNVEV (reference sequence). The V segment lost 5 bases and the J segment 4 bases; nucleotides outside the gene matches: 5. The CDR3 has 14 amino acids. The DNA for the CDR3 is TGTGCCAGCAGTCCTAGCGGGAGAAGGTACGAGCAGTACTTC. Translating it yields CASSPSGRRYEQYF.

The genes are TRBV12-3 or TRBV12-4 and TRBJ2-7; TRBD1 matches 7 bases. CDR3 length equals 14 residues. V lost 6 bases to trimming and J lost 1 base; unmatched junction nucleotides: 6. The CDR3 nucleotides read TGTGCCAGCAGCCCGGGACAGAGGTCCTACGAGCAGTACTTC. It codes for CASSPGQRSYEQYF.

This clonotype was counted between two and nine times. This sequence joins TRBV7-9 and TRBJ1-1, with D unresolved. Germline lookup yields CDR1 SEHNR and CDR2 FQNEAQ (reference sequence). V shed 5 bases and J shed 5 bases, with 15 bases lying between them. The CDR3 contains 14 residues. Written as DNA, the CDR3 is TGTGCCAGCAGCCTCACTGGGGAGGCGACTGAAGCTTTCTTT. It codes for CASSLTGEATEAFF.

The chain links TRBV12-3 or TRBV12-4 to TRBJ1-5; D unresolved. V shed 4 bases and J shed 0 bases, with 7 bases lying between them. This CDR3 contains 14 residues. The CDR3, as DNA: TGTGCCAGCAGTTACCACAGTAGCAATCAGCCCCAGCATTTT. Amino acid sequence: CASSYHSSNQPQHF.

This clonotype has just a few counts. This chain joins TRBV28 and TRBJ1-4; D possibly corresponds to TRBD1 (5 bases). CDR1 is MDHEN and CDR2 is SYDVKM in the germline V gene. The CDR3 loop spans 16 amino acids. With 5 bases removed from V and 8 bases from J, the gap between germline ends came to 21 bases. The CDR3 coding sequence is TGTGCCAGCAGTGGGGCCGACACGGGCTCTGGGGAAAAACTGTTTTTT. Protein sequence: CASSGADTGSGEKLFF. Full variable domain (missing parts from reference TRBV28 and TRBJ1-4): DVKVTQSSRYLVKRTGEKVFLECVQDMDHENMFWYRQDPGLGLRLIYFSYDVKMKEKGDIPEGYSVSREKKERFSLILESASTNQTSMYLCASSGADTGSGEKLFFGSGTQLSVL.

This clonotype occurred a few times. The chain recombines TRBV12-3 or TRBV12-4 with TRBJ2-1; 8 nucleotides match TRBD2. This CDR3 is built from 13 residues. With V trimmed by 2 bases and J by 14 bases, 8 bases remained unmatched. The CDR3 coding sequence is TGTGCCAGCAGTTTATTTAGCGGGGCAGGAGAGTTCTTC. This gives the protein CASSLFSGAGEFF.

This chain joins TRBV29-1 and TRBJ1-2, with 7 positions matching TRBD1. Unmatched junction bases numbered 8, after V lost 3 bases and J lost 4 bases. The CDR3 length is 14 residues. The germline V gene has CDR1 SQVTM and CDR2 ANQGSEA. The CDR3 bases are TGCAGCGTTGATACAGGGGCGTCTGTCTATGGCTACACCTTC. Translated, it gives CSVDTGASVYGYTF.

This rearrangement joins TRBV7-6 to TRBJ2-3; 9 bases align to TRBD2. The CDR3 is 15 residues long. Germline CDR1 is SGHVS and CDR2 is FNYEAQ. V shed 4 bases, J shed 4 bases, and the junction held 6 bases outside the gene matches. CDR3 in amino acids: CASSSLAGVADTQYF. The CDR3 bases are TGTGCCAGCAGCTCATTAGCGGGAGTAGCAGATACGCAGTATTTT.

Worth noting for this clonotype: Compared with germline, one end of the junction differs, possibly owing to a read error. This chain uses TRBV5-6 with TRBJ2-5; TRBD1 is a possible D gene (5 bases). Germline V gene data show CDR1 as SGHDT and CDR2 as YYEEEE. The CDR3 spans 14 residues. CDR3 coding DNA: TGTGCCAGCAGCTTTAGGCTCCATCCAGGGCCCCAATACTTC. The encoded protein is CASSFRLHPGPQYF.

V is TRBV7-2 and J is TRBJ2-7, with 10 bases aligning to TRBD2. CDR3 length equals 16 residues. V gave up 3 bases and J gave up 3 bases; unmatched junction bases: 8. The germline gives CDR1 SGHTA, CDR2 FQGNSA. In DNA, the CDR3 is TGTGCCAGCAGCTTCGGAGCGGGAGGGCTTTTCTACGAGCAGTACTTC. It is translated as CASSFGAGGLFYEQYF.